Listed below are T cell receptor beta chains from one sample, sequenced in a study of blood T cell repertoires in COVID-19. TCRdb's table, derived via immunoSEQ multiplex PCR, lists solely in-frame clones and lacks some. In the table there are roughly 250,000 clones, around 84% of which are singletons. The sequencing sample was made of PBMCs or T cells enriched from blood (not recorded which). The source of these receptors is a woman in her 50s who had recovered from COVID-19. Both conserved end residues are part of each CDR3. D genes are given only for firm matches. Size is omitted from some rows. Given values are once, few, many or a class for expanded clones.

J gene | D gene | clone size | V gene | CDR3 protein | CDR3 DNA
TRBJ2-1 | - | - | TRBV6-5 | CASSYQGPSGDEQFF | TGTGCCAGCAGTTACCAGGGACCCTCGGGAGATGAGCAGTTCTTC
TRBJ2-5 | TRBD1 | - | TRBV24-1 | CATSPGQGVETQYF | TGTGCCACCAGTCCTGGACAGGGGGTAGAGACCCAGTACTTC
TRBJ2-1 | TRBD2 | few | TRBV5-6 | CASSLGLAGSYNEQFF | TGTGCCAGCAGCTTGGGACTAGCGGGGTCCTACAATGAGCAGTTCTTC
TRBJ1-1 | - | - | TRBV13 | CASSSTRTTEAFF | TGTGCCAGCAGCTCAACAAGAACCACTGAAGCTTTCTTT
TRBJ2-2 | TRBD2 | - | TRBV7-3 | CASSPLGGGGYTGELFF | TGTGCCAGCAGCCCTCTGGGCGGGGGTGGATATACCGGGGAGCTGTTTTTT
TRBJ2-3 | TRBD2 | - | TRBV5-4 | CASSRPASGGSTDTQYF | TGTGCCAGCAGCCGCCCGGCTAGCGGAGGTAGCACAGATACGCAGTATTTT
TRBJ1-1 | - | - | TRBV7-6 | CASSLGRENTEAFF | TGTGCCAGCAGCTTAGGACGGGAGAACACTGAAGCTTTCTTT
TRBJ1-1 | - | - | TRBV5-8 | CASSLGRRGNTEAFF | TGTGCCAGCAGCTTGGGTCGCCGAGGGAACACTGAAGCTTTCTTT
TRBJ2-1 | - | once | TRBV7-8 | CASSSRELINEQFF | TGTGCCAGCAGCAGCCGGGAACTAATCAATGAGCAGTTCTTC
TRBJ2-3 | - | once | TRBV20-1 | CSASGDTQYF | TGCAGTGCTAGCGGAGATACGCAGTATTTT
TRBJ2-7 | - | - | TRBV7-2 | CASSLYRAYEQYF | TGTGCCAGCAGCTTGTACAGGGCGTACGAGCAGTACTTC
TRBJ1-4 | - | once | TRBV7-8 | CASSLVSSRINEKLFF | TGTGCCAGCAGCTTAGTTTCGTCGAGGATTAATGAAAAACTGTTTTTT
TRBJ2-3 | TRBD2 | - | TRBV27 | CASSLQAGGGLTDTQYF | TGTGCCAGCAGTCTCCAAGCGGGAGGGGGACTCACAGATACGCAGTATTTT
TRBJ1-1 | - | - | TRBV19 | CASSITGNPEAFF | TGTGCCAGTAGTATAACAGGGAACCCTGAAGCTTTCTTT
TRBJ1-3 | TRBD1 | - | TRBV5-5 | CASSSTGGSGNTIYF | TGTGCCAGCAGCTCAACAGGGGGCTCTGGAAACACCATATATTTT
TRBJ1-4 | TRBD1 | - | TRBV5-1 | CASSFGQGGEKLFF | TGCGCCAGCAGCTTCGGACAGGGGGGAGAAAAACTGTTTTTT
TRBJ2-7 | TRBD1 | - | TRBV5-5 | CASSPWTGRNEQYF | TGTGCCAGCAGCCCATGGACAGGGCGCAACGAGCAGTACTTC
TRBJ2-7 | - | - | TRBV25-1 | CASSELGSSYEQYF | TGTGCCAGCAGTGAGCTGGGGAGCTCCTACGAGCAGTACTTC
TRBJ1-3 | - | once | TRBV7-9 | CASSFAPRAPNYSGNTIYF | TGTGCCAGCAGCTTCGCCCCCCGAGCCCCCAATTACTCTGGAAACACCATATATTTT
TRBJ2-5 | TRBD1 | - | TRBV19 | CASSRRGQVSTQAQYF | TGTGCCAGTAGTAGACGGGGACAGGTCTCAACCCAGGCCCAGTACTTC
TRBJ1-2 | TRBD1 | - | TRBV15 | CATSANRGQGSGYTF | TGTGCCACCAGCGCAAACAGGGGCCAGGGGAGTGGCTACACCTTC
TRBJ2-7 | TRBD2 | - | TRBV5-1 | CASSLAGLAGGPKSYEQYF | TGCGCCAGCAGCTTGGCGGGCCTAGCGGGAGGGCCTAAATCCTACGAGCAGTACTTC
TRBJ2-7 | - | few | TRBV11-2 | CASRGRNEQYF | TGTGCCAGCAGGGGGCGAAACGAGCAGTACTTC
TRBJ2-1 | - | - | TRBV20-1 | CSASRRAFNNEQFF | TGCAGTGCTAGTCGGCGGGCTTTCAACAATGAGCAGTTCTTC
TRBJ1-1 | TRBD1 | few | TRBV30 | CAWSEKTGKGTEAFF | TGTGCCTGGAGTGAAAAGACAGGGAAGGGCACTGAAGCTTTCTTT
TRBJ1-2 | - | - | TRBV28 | CASSLKLGVANYGYTF | TGTGCCAGCAGTTTAAAGCTCGGGGTAGCTAACTATGGCTACACCTTC
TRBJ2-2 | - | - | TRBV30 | CAWKGRAGATGELFF | TGTGCCTGGAAAGGGAGGGCAGGGGCCACCGGGGAGCTGTTTTTT
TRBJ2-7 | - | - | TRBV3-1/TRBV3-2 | CASSLKPRRGHEQYF | TGTGCCAGCAGCCTCAAACCCCGCAGGGGCCACGAGCAGTACTTC
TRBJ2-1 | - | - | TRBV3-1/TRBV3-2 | CASSQDTGEQFF | TGTGCCAGCAGCCAAGATACGGGAGAGCAGTTCTTC
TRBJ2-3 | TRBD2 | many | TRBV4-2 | CASSPRLAGGLTDTQYF | TGTGCCAGCAGCCCTCGACTAGCGGGAGGACTCACAGATACGCAGTATTTT
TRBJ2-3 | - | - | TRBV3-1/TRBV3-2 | CASSQELGARRTDTQYF | TGTGCCAGCAGCCAAGAGCTGGGGGCCCGTCGCACAGATACGCAGTATTTT
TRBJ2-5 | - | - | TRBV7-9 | CASSNGNSRETQYF | TGTGCCAGCAGCAACGGCAATAGCCGAGAGACCCAGTACTTC
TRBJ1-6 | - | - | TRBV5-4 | CASSLEGGAVESPLHF | TGTGCCAGCAGCTTGGAAGGGGGGGCCGTGGAATCACCCCTCCACTTT
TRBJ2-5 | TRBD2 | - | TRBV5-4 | CASSLLSSGSQETQYF | TGTGCCAGCAGCTTGTTGTCTAGCGGGAGCCAAGAGACCCAGTACTTC
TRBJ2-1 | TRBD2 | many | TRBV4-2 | CASSQREAGGTRNEQFF | TGTGCCAGCAGCCAAAGAGAAGCGGGAGGGACTCGCAATGAGCAGTTCTTC
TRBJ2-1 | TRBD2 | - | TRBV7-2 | CASRGTSGPNEQFF | TGTGCCAGCAGGGGGACTAGCGGTCCCAATGAGCAGTTCTTC
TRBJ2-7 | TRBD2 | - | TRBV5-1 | CASSFLLAGAYEQYF | TGCGCCAGCAGCTTTTTACTAGCGGGAGCCTACGAGCAGTACTTC
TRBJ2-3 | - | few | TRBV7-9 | CASSLAGGGSTDTQYF | TGTGCCAGCAGCTTAGCGGGAGGGGGAAGCACAGATACGCAGTATTTT
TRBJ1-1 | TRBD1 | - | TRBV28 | CAAKYTTGETEAFF | TGTGCCGCCAAATACACTACAGGGGAGACTGAAGCTTTCTTT
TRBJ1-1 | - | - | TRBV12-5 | CASGLREDTEAFF | TGTGCTAGTGGTTTACGGGAAGACACTGAAGCTTTCTTT
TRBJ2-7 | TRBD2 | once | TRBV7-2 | CASSLGLAGGTNEQYF | TGTGCCAGCAGCTTAGGTCTCGCGGGAGGTACCAACGAGCAGTACTTC
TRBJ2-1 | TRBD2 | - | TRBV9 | CASSVSGSANNEQFF | TGTGCCAGCAGCGTTAGCGGGAGCGCCAACAATGAGCAGTTCTTC
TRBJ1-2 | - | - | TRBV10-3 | CAMKQGANYGYTF | TGTGCCATGAAACAGGGAGCTAACTATGGCTACACCTTC
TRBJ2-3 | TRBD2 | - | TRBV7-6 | CASSPGGRAGDTQYF | TGTGCCAGCAGCCCCGGCGGGAGAGCCGGCGATACGCAGTATTTT
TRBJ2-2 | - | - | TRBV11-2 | CASTYQRVGELFF | TGTGCCAGCACCTACCAACGTGTTGGGGAGCTGTTTTTT
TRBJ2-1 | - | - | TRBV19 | CASNIRASFLYEQFF | TGTGCCAGTAATATTAGGGCTAGCTTCCTCTATGAGCAGTTCTTC
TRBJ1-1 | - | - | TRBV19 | CASSIRGGTEAFF | TGTGCCAGTAGTATCAGGGGTGGGACTGAAGCTTTCTTT
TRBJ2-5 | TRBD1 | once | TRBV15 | CATSTSTGSETQYF | TGTGCCACCAGCACATCGACAGGGTCAGAGACCCAGTACTTC
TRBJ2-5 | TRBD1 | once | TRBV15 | CATSLDRQETQYF | TGTGCCACCAGTTTGGACAGGCAAGAGACCCAGTACTTC
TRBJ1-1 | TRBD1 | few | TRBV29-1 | CSSTGGTNTEAFF | TGCAGCTCGACAGGGGGCACGAACACTGAAGCTTTCTTT
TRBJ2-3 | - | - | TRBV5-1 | CASSLGQYTDTQYF | TGCGCCAGCAGCCTAGGACAGTACACAGATACGCAGTATTTT
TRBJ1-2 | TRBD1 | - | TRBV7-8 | CASSSIQGANYGYTF | TGTGCCAGCAGCTCAATACAGGGGGCGAACTATGGCTACACCTTC
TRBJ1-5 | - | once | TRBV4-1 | CASSPPGQPQHF | TGCGCCAGCAGCCCACCCGGTCAGCCCCAGCATTTT
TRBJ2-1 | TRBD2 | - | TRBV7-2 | CASSLNLAGYEQFF | TGTGCCAGCAGCTTAAATCTAGCGGGTTATGAGCAGTTCTTC
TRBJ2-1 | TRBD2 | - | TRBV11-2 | CASSLGLAGGSRQFF | TGTGCCAGCAGCCTGGGACTAGCGGGAGGATCTCGGCAGTTCTTC